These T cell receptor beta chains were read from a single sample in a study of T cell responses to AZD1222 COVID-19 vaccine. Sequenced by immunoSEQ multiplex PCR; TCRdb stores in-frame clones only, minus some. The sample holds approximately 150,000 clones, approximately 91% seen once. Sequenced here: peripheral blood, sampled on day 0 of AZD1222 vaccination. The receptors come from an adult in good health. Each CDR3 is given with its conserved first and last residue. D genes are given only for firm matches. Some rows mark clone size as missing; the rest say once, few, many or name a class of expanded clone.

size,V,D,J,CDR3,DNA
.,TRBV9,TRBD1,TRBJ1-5,CASSVGQGALPQHF,TGTGCCAGCAGCGTAGGACAGGGGGCGCTGCCCCAGCATTTT
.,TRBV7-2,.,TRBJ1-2,CASSLGRAYGYTF,TGTGCCAGCAGCTTAGGGCGGGCCTATGGCTACACCTTC
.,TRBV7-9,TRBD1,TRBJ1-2,CASSLVSLRTGDGYTF,TGTGCCAGCAGCTTAGTCTCCTTACGGACAGGGGATGGCTACACCTTC
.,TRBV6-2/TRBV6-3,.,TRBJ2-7,CASSYGGSTYEQYF,TGTGCCAGCAGTTACGGGGGGAGCACCTACGAGCAGTACTTC
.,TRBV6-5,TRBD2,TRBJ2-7,CASSYSGGRYEQYF,TGTGCCAGCAGTTACAGTGGCGGGAGATACGAGCAGTACTTC
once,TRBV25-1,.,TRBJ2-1,CASSDFRTASNYEQFF,TGTGCCAGCAGTGATTTTAGGACAGCTAGTAACTATGAGCAGTTCTTC
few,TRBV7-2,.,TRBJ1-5,CASSSQGSYQPQHF,TGTGCCAGCAGCTCACAGGGAAGTTACCAGCCCCAGCATTTT
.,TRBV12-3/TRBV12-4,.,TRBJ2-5,CAFGTQYF,TGTGCCTTTGGGACCCAGTACTTC
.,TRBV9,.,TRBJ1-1,CASSVETTTGNTEAFF,TGTGCCAGCAGCGTAGAGACCACCACTGGGAACACTGAAGCTTTCTTT
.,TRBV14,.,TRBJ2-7,CASSPLGDYEQYF,TGTGCCAGCAGCCCCTTGGGAGACTACGAGCAGTACTTC
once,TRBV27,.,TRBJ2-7,CASSSRGHSYEQYF,TGTGCCAGCAGTTCACGGGGGCACTCCTACGAGCAGTACTTC
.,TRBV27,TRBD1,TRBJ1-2,CASSQGTGVYGYTF,TGTGCCAGCAGCCAAGGGACAGGGGTCTATGGCTACACCTTC
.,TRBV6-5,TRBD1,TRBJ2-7,CASNGQGYEQYF,TGTGCCAGCAACGGACAGGGGTACGAGCAGTACTTC
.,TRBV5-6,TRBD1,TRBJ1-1,CASSPDGTGVRSEAFF,TGTGCCAGCAGCCCGGACGGGACAGGGGTGCGCAGTGAAGCTTTCTTT
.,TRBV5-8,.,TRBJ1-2,CASSSPQGTRGYTF,TGTGCCAGCAGCTCACCGCAGGGTACGCGTGGCTACACCTTC
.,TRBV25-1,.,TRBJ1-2,CASVRSGRTNYGYTF,TGTGCCAGCGTCCGATCGGGGAGGACTAACTATGGCTACACCTTC
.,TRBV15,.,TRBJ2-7,CATSRDASKGKQYF,TGTGCCACCAGCAGAGATGCGTCGAAGGGAAAGCAGTACTTC
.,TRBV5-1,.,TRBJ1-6,CASSLAVGVASPLHF,TGCGCCAGCAGCTTGGCCGTCGGGGTCGCTTCACCCCTCCACTTT
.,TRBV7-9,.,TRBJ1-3,CASSRLTGPHTIYF,TGTGCCAGCAGCCGCTTAACTGGACCCCACACCATATATTTT
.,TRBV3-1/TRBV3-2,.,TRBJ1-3,CASSQDWGSRSGNTIYF,TGTGCCAGCAGCCAAGATTGGGGCTCCCGATCTGGAAACACCATATATTTT
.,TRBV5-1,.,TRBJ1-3,CASSSGLALPTGNTIYF,TGCGCCAGCAGCTCGGGACTCGCTTTACCCACTGGAAACACCATATATTTT
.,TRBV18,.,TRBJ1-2,CASSQGLNYGYTF,TGTGCCAGCTCACAAGGACTGAACTATGGCTACACCTTC
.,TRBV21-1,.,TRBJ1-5,CASSICSEDRGGTSNQPQHF,TGTGCCAGCAGCATCTGCTCCGAGGACAGGGGTGGGACTAGCAATCAGCCCCAGCATTTT
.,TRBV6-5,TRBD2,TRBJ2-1,CASSLAGSLRDEQFF,TGTGCCAGCAGTCTAGCGGGAAGTCTAAGGGATGAGCAGTTCTTC
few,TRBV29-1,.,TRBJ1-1,CSVSGTGSFEAFF,TGCAGCGTTAGTGGAACAGGCTCCTTTGAAGCTTTCTTT
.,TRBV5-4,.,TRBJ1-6,CASSLGQANSPLHF,TGTGCCAGCAGCTTGGGACAGGCGAATTCACCCCTCCACTTT
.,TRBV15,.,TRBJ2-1,CATSRDPAMIEQFF,TGTGCCACCAGCAGAGATCCGGCAATGATCGAGCAGTTCTTC
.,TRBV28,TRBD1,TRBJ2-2,CASRRNSGTGGNTGELFF,TGTGCCAGCAGACGAAATAGCGGGACAGGGGGTAACACCGGGGAGCTGTTTTTT
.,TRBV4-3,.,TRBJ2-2,CASSANPPGDTGELFF,TGCGCCAGCAGCGCGAACCCCCCAGGGGACACCGGGGAGCTGTTTTTT
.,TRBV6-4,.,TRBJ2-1,CASSAYSEGNEQFF,TGTGCCAGCAGTGCCTACTCTGAAGGCAATGAGCAGTTCTTC
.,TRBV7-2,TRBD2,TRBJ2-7,CASSRDYSIYEQYF,TGTGCCAGCAGCCGGGACTATAGCATATACGAGCAGTACTTC
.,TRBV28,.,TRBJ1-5,CASNAQGRPQHF,TGTGCCAGCAACGCACAGGGTCGGCCCCAGCATTTT
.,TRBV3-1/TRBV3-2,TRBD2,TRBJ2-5,CASSQELPSGADQETQYF,TGTGCCAGCAGCCAAGAACTTCCTAGCGGGGCGGACCAAGAGACCCAGTACTTC
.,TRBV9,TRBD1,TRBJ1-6,CASSLRGQNDSPLHF,TGTGCCAGCAGCCTAAGGGGACAGAACGACTCACCCCTCCACTTT
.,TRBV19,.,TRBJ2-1,CASSMDSGGRTYNEQFF,TGTGCCAGTAGTATGGATAGTGGAGGGAGGACCTACAATGAGCAGTTCTTC
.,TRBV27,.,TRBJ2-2,CASSPYINTGELFF,TGTGCCAGCAGTCCGTACATAAACACCGGGGAGCTGTTTTTT
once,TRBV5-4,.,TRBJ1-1,CASSRGGAAVTEAFF,TGTGCCAGCAGCCGGGGGGGTGCGGCGGTCACTGAAGCTTTCTTT
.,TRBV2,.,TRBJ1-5,CASTGESNQPQHF,TGTGCCAGCACTGGAGAGAGCAATCAGCCCCAGCATTTT
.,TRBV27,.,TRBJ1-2,CASGSGLAHGYTF,TGTGCCAGCGGTTCTGGACTGGCACATGGCTACACCTTC
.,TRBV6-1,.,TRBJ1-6,CASSERFYNSPLHF,TGTGCCAGCAGTGAACGGTTCTATAATTCACCCCTCCACTTT
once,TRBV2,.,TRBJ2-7,CASSEAGGPAYEQYF,TGTGCCAGCAGTGAAGCGGGGGGACCAGCCTACGAGCAGTACTTC
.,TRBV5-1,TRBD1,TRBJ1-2,CASSLGTGIYGYTF,TGCGCCAGCAGCTTGGGGACAGGGATCTATGGCTACACCTTC
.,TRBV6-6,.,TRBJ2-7,CASSDKRRSYEQYF,TGTGCCAGCAGTGATAAACGAAGGTCCTACGAGCAGTACTTC
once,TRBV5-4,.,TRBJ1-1,CASSWGGRDTEAFF,TGTGCCAGCAGCTGGGGGGGGAGGGACACTGAAGCTTTCTTT
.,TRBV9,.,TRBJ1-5,CASSQGLTDGGGNQPQHF,TGTGCCAGCAGCCAAGGACTAACGGACGGGGGTGGGAATCAGCCCCAGCATTTT